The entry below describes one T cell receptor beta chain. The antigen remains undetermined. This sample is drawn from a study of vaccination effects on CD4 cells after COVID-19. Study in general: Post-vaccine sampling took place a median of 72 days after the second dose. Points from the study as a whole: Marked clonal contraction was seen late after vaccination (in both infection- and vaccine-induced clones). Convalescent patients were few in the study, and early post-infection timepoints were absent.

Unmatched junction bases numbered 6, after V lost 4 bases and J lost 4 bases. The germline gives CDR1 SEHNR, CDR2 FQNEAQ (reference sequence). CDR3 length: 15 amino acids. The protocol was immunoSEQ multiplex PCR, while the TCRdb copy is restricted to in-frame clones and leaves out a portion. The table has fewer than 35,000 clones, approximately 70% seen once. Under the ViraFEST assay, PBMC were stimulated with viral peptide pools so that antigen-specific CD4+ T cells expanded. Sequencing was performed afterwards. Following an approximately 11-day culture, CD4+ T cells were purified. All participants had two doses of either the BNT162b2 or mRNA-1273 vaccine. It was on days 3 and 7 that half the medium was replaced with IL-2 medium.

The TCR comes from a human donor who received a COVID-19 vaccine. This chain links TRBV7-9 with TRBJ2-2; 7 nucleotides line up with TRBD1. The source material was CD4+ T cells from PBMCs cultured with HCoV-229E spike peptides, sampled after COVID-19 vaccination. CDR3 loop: CASSSRDRATGELFF. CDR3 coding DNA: TGTGCCAGCAGCTCCCGGGACAGAGCCACCGGGGAGCTGTTTTTT.